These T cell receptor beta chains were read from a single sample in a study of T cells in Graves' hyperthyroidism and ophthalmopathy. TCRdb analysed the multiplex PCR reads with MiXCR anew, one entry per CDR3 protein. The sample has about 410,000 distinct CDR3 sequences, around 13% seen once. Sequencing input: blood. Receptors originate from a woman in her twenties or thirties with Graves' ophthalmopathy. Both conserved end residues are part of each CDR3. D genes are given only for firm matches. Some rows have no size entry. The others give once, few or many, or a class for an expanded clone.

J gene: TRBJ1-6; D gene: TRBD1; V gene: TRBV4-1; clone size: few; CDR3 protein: CASSQTGGLGSPLHF; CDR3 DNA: TGCGCCAGCAGCCAGACAGGGGGTCTAGGTTCACCCCTCCACTTT
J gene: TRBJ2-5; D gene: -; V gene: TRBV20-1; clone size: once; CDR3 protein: CSARELISETQYF; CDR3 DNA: TGCAGTGCTAGAGAGCTAATTTCAGAGACCCAGTACTTC
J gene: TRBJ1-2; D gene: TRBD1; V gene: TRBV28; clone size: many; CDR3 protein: CASSPDRDIRSGYTF; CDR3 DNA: TGTGCCAGCAGCCCTGACAGGGACATTCGGTCGGGCTACACCTTC
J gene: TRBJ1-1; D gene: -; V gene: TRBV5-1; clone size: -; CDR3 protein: CASSLALGGTNTEAFF; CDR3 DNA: TGCGCCAGCAGCTTGGCCTTGGGGGGCACGAACACTGAAGCTTTCTTT
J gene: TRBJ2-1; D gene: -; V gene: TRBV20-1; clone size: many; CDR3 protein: CSASALSSSYNEQFF; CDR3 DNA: TGCAGTGCTAGTGCCCTCTCGAGCTCCTACAATGAGCAGTTCTTC
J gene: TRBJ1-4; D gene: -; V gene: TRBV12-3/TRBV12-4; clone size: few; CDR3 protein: CASSLAGTAEKLFF; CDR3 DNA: TGTGCCAGCAGTTTAGCGGGGACGGCTGAAAAACTGTTTTTT
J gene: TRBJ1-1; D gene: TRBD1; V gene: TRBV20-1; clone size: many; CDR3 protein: CSAPQGVAEAFF; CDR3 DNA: TGCAGTGCTCCTCAGGGGGTGGCTGAAGCTTTCTTT
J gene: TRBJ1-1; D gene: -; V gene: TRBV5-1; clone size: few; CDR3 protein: CASRSERGEAFF; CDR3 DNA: TGCGCCAGCAGATCTGAGCGGGGTGAAGCTTTCTTT
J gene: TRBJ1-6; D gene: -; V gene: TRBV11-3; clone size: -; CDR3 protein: CASSPGTNNSPLHF; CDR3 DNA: TGTGCCAGCAGTCCCGGGACAAACAATTCACCCCTCCACTTT
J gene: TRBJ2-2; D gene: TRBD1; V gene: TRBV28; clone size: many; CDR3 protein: CASSLTGRAGELFF; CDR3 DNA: TGTGCCAGCAGCTTGACAGGGCGGGCCGGGGAGCTGTTTTTT
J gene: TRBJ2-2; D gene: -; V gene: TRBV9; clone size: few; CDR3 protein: CASSVSGTQLGGELFF; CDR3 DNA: TGTGCCAGCAGCGTATCAGGGACCCAGTTGGGCGGGGAGCTGTTTTTT
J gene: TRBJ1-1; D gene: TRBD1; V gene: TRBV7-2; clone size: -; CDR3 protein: CATLGTEYTEAFF; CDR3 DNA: TGTGCCACCCTGGGGACAGAGTATACTGAAGCTTTCTTT
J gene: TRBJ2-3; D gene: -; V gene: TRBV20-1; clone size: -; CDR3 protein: CSATAAGYTDTQYF; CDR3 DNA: TGCAGTGCTACGGCGGCGGGATACACAGATACGCAGTATTTT
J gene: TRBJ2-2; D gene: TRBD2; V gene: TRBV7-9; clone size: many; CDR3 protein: CASSSGLAGTDGELFF; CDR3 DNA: TGTGCCAGCAGCTCTGGACTAGCGGGGACCGACGGGGAGCTGTTTTTT
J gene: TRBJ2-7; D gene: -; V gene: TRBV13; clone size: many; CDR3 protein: CASSHNENEQYF; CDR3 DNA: TGTGCCAGCAGCCACAATGAGAACGAGCAGTACTTC
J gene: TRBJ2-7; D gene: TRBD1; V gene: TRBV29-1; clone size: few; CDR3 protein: CSVGGPNWDRGGYEQYF; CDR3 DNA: TGCAGCGTTGGAGGGCCGAATTGGGACAGGGGAGGATACGAGCAGTACTTC
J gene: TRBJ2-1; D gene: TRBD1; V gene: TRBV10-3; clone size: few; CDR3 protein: CAVSPGQGYEQFF; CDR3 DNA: TGTGCCGTCTCGCCGGGACAGGGGTATGAGCAGTTCTTC
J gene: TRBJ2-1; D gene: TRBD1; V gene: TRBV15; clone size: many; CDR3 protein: CATSTPGQGAVEQFF; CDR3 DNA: TGTGCCACCAGCACCCCAGGACAGGGGGCAGTTGAGCAGTTCTTC
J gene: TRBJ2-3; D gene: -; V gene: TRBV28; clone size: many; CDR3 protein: CASRTPEGGKDTQYF; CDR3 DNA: TGTGCCAGCAGAACCCCGGAAGGGGGGAAAGATACGCAGTATTTT
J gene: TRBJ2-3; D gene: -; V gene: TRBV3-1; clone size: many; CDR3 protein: CASSQGRSRSGDTQYF; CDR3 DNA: TGTGCCAGCAGCCAAGGACGGAGCCGATCCGGGGATACGCAGTATTTT
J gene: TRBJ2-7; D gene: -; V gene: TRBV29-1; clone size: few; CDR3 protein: CSVDLIGGYEQYF; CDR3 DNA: TGCAGCGTTGATCTAATTGGGGGCTACGAGCAGTACTTC
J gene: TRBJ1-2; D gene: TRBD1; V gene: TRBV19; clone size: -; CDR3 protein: CASNPGTGGSYTF; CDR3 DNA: TGTGCCAGTAACCCCGGGACAGGCGGGAGCTACACCTTC
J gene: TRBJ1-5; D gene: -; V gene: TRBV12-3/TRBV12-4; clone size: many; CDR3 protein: CASSLGFRNQPQHF; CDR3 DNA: TGTGCCAGCAGTTTAGGTTTTAGGAATCAGCCCCAGCATTTT
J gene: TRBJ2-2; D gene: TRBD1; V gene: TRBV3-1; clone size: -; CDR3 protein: CASSPRRQGLQLFF; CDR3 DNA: TGTGCCAGCAGTCCACGACGACAGGGCCTCCAGCTGTTTTTT
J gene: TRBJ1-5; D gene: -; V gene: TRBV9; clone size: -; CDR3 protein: CASSVGNNRNQPQHF; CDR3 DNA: TGTGCCAGCAGCGTAGGTAACAACCGCAATCAGCCCCAGCATTTT
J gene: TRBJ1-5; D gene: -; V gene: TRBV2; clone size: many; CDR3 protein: CASSSTVYSNQPQHF; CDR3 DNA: TGTGCCAGCAGCTCGACCGTTTATAGCAATCAGCCCCAGCATTTT
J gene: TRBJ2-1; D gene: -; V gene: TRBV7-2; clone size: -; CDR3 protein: CACSSAAEANVQFF; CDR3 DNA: TGTGCCTGCAGCTCAGCGGCGGAGGCTAATGTGCAGTTCTTC
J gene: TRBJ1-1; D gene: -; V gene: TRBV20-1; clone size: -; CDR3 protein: CSARDPSGHRETEAFF; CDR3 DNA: TGCAGTGCTAGAGACCCCTCGGGACACAGGGAGACTGAAGCTTTCTTT
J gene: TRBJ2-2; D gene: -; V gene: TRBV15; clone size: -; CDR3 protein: CATSIKGIGDTGELFF; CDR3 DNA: TGTGCCACCAGCATTAAAGGGATAGGAGACACCGGGGAGCTGTTTTTT
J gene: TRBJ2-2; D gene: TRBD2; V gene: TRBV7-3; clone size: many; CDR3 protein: CASSYGLAGSTGELFF; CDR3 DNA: TGTGCCAGCAGCTACGGACTAGCGGGGTCCACCGGGGAGCTGTTTTTT
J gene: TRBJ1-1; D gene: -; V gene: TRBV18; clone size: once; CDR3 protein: CASSAFRTANTEAFF; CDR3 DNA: TGTGCCAGCTCAGCGTTCAGGACGGCGAACACTGAAGCTTTCTTT
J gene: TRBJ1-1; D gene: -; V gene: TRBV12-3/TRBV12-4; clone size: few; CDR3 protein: CASIQGFSEAFF; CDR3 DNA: TGTGCCAGCATACAGGGATTTTCTGAAGCTTTCTTT
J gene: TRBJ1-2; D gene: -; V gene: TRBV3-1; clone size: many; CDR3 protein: CASSQDVGGQRYGYTF; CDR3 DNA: TGTGCCAGCAGCCAAGATGTGGGAGGACAACGTTATGGCTACACCTTC
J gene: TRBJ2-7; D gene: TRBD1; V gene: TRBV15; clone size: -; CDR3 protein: CATSKRTGFYEQYF; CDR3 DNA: TGTGCCACCAGCAAAAGGACAGGGTTCTACGAGCAGTACTTC
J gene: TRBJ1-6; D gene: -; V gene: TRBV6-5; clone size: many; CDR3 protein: CASSYSTGAQGSPLHF; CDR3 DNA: TGTGCCAGCAGTTACTCGACTGGGGCACAGGGTTCACCCCTCCACTTT
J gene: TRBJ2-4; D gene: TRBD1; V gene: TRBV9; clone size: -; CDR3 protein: CTSSEGTGGIAKNIQYF; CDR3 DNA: TGTACCAGCAGCGAGGGAACAGGGGGCATAGCCAAAAACATTCAGTACTTC
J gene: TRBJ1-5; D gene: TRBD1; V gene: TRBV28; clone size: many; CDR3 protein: CASKDRGNGQPQHF; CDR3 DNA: TGTGCCAGCAAGGACAGGGGAAACGGGCAGCCCCAGCATTTT
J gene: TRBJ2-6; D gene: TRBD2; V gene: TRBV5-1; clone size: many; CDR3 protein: CASSHGRVNGANVLTF; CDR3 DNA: TGCGCCAGCAGCCACGGGAGGGTGAATGGGGCCAACGTCCTGACTTTC
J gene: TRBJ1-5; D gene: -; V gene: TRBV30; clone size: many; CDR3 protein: CAWGENQPQHF; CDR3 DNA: TGTGCCTGGGGAGAGAATCAGCCCCAGCATTTT
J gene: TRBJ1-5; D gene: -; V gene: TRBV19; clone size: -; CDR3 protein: CASSIFGRANQPQHF; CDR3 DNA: TGTGCCAGTAGTATATTCGGCAGGGCCAATCAGCCCCAGCATTTT
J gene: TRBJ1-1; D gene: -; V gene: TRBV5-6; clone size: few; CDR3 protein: CASSKLKPGLDNTEAFF; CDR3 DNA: TGTGCCAGCAGCAAATTGAAACCGGGACTGGATAACACTGAAGCTTTCTTT
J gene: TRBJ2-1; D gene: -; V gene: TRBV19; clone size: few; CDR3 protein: CASSAPGRRGSYNEQFF; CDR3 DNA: TGTGCCAGTAGTGCCCCGGGGAGGAGGGGGTCCTACAATGAGCAGTTCTTC
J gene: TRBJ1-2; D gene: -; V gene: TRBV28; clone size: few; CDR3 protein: CASSSQTLNYGYTF; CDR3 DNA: TGTGCCAGCAGCTCACAGACCCTTAACTATGGCTACACCTTC
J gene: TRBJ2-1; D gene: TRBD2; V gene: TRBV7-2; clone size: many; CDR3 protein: CASSLAGASGGAYEQFF; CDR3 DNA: TGTGCCAGCAGCTTAGCGGGGGCTAGCGGGGGGGCCTATGAGCAGTTCTTC
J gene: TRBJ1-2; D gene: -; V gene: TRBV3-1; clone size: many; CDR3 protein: CASSPRDRYYGYTF; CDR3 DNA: TGTGCCAGCAGCCCACGGGACCGATACTATGGCTACACCTTC
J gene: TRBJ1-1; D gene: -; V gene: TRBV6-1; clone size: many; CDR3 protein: CASTKTGGSTEAFF; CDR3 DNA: TGTGCCAGCACCAAAACGGGGGGAAGCACTGAAGCTTTCTTT